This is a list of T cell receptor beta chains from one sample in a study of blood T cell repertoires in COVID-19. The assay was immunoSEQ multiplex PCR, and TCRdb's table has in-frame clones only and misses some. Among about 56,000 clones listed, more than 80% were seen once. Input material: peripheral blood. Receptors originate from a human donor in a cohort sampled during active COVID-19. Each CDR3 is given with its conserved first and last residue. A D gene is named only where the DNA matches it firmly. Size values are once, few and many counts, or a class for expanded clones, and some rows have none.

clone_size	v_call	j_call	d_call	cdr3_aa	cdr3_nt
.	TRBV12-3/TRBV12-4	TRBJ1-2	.	CASSFGLPYGYTF	TGTGCCAGCAGTTTCGGACTCCCCTATGGCTACACCTTC
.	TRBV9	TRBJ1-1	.	CASSVATGWGGTEAFF	TGTGCCAGCAGCGTAGCTACGGGATGGGGGGGCACTGAAGCTTTCTTT
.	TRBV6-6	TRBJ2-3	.	CASSYPESPTDTQYF	TGTGCCAGCAGTTACCCGGAGTCACCCACAGATACGCAGTATTTT
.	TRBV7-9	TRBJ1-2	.	CASSYDSYYGYTF	TGTGCCAGCAGCTACGACAGCTACTATGGCTACACCTTC
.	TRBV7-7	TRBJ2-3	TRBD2	CASSSGGGAGTDTQYF	TGTGCCAGCAGCTCCGGCGGGGGGGCCGGAACAGATACGCAGTATTTT
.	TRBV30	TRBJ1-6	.	CAWSVDRPSSYNSPLHF	TGTGCCTGGAGTGTGGACAGACCGAGCTCCTATAATTCACCCCTCCACTTT
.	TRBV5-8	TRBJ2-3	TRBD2	CASSLLLAGPTDTQYF	TGTGCCAGCAGCTTGCTCCTAGCGGGGCCCACAGATACGCAGTATTTT
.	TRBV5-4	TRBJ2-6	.	CASSLRVRPGANVLTF	TGTGCCAGCAGCTTGCGGGTACGACCTGGGGCCAACGTCCTGACTTTC
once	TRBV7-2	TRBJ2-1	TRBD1	CASSLAPPGQGDGEQFF	TGTGCCAGCAGCTTAGCGCCACCGGGACAGGGTGATGGTGAGCAGTTCTTC
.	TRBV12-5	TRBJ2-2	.	CASGLMQGIPTGELFF	TGTGCTAGTGGTTTGATGCAGGGAATCCCCACCGGGGAGCTGTTTTTT
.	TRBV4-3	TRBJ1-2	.	CASSQNNEGRGYTF	TGCGCCAGCAGCCAAAATAATGAGGGTCGGGGCTACACCTTC